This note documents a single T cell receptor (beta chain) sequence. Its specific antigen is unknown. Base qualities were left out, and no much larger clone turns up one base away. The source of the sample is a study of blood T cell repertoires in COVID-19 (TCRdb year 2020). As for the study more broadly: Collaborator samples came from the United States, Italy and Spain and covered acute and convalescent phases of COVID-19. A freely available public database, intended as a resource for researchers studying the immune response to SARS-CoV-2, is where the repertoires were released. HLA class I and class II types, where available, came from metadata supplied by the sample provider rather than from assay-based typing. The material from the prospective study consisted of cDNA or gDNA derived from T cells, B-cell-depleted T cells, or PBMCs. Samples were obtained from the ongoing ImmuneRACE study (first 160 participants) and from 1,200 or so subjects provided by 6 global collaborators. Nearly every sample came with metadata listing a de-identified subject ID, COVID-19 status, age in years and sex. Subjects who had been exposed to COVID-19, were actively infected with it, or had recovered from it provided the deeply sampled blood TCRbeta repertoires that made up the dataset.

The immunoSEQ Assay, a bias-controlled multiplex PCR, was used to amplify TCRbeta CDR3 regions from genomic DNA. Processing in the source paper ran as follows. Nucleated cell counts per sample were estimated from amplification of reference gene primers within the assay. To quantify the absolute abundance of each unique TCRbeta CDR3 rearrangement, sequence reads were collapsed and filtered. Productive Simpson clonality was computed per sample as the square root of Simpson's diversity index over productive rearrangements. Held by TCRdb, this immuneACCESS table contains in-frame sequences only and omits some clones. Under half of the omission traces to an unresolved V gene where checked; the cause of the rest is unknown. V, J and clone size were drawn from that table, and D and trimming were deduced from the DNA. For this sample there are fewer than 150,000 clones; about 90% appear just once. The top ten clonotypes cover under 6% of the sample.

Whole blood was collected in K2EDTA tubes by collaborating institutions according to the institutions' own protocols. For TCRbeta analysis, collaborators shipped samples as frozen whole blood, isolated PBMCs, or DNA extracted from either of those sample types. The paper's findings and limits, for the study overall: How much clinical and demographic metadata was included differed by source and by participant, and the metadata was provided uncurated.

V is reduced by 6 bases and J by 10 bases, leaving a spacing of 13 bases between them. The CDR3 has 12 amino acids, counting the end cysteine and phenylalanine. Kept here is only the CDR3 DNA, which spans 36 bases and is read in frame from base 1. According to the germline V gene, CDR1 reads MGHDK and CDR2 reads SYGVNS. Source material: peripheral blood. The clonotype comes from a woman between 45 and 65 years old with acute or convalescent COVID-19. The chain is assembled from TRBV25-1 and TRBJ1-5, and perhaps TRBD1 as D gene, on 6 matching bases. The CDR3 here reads CASSQGSEPQHF. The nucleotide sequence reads TGTGCCAGCAGCCAGGGGTCGGAACCCCAGCATTTT.